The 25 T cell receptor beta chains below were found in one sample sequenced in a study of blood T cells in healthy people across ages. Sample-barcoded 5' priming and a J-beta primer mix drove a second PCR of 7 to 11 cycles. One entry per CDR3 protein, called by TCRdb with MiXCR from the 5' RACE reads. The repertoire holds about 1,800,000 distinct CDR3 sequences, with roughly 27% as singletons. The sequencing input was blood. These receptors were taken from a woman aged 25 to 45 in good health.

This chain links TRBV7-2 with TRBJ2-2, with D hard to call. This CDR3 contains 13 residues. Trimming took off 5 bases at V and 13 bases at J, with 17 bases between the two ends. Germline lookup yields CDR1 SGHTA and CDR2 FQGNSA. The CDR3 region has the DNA TGTGCCAGCAGCCAAGGTTCGGTTGAGGTGCTGTTTTTT. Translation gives CASSQGSVEVLFF. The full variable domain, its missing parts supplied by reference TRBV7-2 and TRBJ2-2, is GAGVSQSPSNKVTEKGKDVELRCDPISGHTALYWYRQSLGQGLEFLIYFQGNSAPDKSGLPSDRFSAERTGGSVSTLTIQRTQQEDSAVYLCASSQGSVEVLFFGEGSRLTVL.

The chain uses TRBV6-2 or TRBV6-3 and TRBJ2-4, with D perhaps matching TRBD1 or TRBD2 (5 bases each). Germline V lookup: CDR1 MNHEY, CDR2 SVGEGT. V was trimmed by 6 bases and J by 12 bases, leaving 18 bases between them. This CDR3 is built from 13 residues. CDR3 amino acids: CASRSKLTRGQYF. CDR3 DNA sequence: TGTGCCAGCAGGAGCAAGCTTACGAGGGGTCAGTACTTC.

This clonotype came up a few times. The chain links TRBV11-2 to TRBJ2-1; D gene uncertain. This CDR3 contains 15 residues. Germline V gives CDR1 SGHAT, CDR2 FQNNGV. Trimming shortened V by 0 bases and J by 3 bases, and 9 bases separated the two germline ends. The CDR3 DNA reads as TGTGCCAGCAGCTTAGATGGGAAGTACTACAATGAGCAGTTCTTC. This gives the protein CASSLDGKYYNEQFF.

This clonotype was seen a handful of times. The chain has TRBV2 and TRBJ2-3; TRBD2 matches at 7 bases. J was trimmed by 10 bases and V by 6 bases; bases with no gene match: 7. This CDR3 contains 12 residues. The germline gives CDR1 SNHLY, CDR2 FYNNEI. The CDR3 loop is CASRETSPPQYF. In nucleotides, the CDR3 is TGTGCCAGCAGGGAGACTAGCCCTCCGCAGTATTTT.

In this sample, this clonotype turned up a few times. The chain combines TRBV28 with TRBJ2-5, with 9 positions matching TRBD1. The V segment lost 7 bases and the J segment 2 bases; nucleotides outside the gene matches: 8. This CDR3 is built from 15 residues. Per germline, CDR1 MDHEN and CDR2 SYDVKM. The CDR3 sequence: CASKLIGTGQETQYF. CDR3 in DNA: TGTGCCAGCAAACTGATCGGGACAGGGCAAGAGACCCAGTACTTC. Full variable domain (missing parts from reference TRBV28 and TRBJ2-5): DVKVTQSSRYLVKRTGEKVFLECVQDMDHENMFWYRQDPGLGLRLIYFSYDVKMKEKGDIPEGYSVSREKKERFSLILESASTNQTSMYLCASKLIGTGQETQYFGPGTRLLVL.

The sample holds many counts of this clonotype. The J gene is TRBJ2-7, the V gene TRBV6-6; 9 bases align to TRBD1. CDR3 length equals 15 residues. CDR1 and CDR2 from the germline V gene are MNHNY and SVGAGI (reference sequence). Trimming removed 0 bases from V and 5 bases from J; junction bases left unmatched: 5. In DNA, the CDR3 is TGTGCCAGCAGTTACTCGACAGGGGGGCCCAACGAGCAGTACTTC. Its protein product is CASSYSTGGPNEQYF.

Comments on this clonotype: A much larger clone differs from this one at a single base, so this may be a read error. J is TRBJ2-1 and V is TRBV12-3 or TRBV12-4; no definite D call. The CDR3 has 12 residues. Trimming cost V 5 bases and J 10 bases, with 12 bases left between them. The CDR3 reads CASSPATYEQFF. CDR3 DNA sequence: TGTGCCAGCAGTCCCGCGACCTACGAGCAGTTCTTC.

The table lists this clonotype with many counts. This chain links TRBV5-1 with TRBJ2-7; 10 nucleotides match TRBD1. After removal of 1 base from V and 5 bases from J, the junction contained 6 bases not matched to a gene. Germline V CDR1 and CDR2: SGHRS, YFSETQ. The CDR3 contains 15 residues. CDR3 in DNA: TGCGCCAGCAGCTTGACGGGACAGGGGAACCACGAGCAGTACTTC. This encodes CASSLTGQGNHEQYF.

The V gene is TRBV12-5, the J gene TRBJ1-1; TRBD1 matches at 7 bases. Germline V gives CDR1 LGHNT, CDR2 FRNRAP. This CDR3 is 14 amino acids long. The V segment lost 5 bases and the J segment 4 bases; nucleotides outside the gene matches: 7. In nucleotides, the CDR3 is TGTGCTAGTGGTCTGGGACAGCCGAGCACTGAAGCTTTCTTT. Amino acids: CASGLGQPSTEAFF.

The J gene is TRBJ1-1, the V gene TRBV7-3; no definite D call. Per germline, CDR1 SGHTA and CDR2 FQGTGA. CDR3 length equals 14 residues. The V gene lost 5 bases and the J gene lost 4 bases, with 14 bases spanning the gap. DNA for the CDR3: TGTGCCAGCAGCAATCAAGGAGTAGGCACTGAAGCTTTCTTT. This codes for CASSNQGVGTEAFF.

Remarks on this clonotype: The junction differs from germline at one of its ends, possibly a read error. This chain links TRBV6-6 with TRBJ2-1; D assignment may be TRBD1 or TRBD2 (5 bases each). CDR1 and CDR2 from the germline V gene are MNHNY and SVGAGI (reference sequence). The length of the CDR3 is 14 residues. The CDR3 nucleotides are TGTGCCAGCAGTCCAGGGAGCTCCTGCAATGAGCAGTTCTTC. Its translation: CASSPGSSCNEQFF.

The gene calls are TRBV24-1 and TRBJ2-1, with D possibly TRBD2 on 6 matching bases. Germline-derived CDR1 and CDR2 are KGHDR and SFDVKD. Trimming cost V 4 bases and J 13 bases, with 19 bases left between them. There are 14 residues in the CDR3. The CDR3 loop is CATSDRLEGETQFF. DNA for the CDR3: TGTGCCACCAGTGACCGACTAGAAGGAGAGACTCAGTTCTTC.

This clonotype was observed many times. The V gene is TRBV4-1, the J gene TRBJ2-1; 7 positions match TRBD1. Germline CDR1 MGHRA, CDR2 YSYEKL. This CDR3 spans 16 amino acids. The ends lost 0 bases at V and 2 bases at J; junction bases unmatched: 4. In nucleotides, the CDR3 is TGCGCCAGCAGCCAAGATGACAGGGAGACCTACAATGAGCAGTTCTTC. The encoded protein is CASSQDDRETYNEQFF.

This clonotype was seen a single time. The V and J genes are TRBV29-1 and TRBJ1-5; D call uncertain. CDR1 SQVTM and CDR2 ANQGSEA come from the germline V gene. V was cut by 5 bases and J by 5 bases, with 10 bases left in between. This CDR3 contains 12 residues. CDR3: CSVSTGDQPQHF. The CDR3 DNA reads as TGCAGCGTTTCCACCGGGGATCAGCCCCAGCATTTT. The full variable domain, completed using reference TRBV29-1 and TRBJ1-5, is SAVISQKPSRDICQRGTSLTIQCQVDSQVTMMFWYRQQPGQSLTLIATANQGSEATYESGFVIDKFPISRPNLTFSTLTVSNMSPEDSSIYLCSVSTGDQPQHFGDGTRLSIL.

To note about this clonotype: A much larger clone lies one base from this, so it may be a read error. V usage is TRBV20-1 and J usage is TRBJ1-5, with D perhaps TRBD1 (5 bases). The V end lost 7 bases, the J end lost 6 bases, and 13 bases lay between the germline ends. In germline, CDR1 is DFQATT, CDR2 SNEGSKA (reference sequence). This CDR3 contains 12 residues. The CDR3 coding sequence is TGCAGTGTTAGCAGGGTAGGTCAGCCCCAGCATTTT. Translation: CSVSRVGQPQHF.

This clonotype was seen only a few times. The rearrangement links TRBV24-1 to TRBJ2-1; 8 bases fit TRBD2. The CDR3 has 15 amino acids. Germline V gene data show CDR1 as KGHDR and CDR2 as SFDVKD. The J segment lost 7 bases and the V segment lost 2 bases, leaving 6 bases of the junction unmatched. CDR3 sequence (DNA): TGTGCCACCAGTGATTCGTGGACTAGCACTAATGAGCAGTTCTTC. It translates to CATSDSWTSTNEQFF.

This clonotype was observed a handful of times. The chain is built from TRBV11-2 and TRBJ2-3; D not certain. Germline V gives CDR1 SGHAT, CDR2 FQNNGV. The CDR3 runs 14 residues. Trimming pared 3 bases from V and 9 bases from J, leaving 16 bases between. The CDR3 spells CASSFGPSGKTQYF. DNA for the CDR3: TGTGCCAGCAGCTTTGGGCCGTCGGGCAAGACGCAGTATTTT.

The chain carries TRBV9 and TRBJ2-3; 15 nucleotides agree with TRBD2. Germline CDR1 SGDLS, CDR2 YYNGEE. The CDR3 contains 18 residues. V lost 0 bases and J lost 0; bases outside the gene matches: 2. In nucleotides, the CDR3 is TGTGCCAGCAGCGTAGGGACTAGCGGGGGGGCGAGCACAGATACGCAGTATTTT. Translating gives CASSVGTSGGASTDTQYF.

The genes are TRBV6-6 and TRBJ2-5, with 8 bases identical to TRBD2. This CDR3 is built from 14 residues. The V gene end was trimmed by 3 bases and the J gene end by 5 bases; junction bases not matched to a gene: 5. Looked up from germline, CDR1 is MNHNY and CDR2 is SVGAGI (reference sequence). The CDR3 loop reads CASSYRGGWETQYF. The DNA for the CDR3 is TGTGCCAGCAGTTATCGGGGGGGCTGGGAGACCCAGTACTTC.

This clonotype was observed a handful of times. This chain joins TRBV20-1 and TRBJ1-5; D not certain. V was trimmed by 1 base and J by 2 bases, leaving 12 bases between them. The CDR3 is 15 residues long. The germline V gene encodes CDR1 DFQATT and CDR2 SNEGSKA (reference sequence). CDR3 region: CSARVDELGNQPQHF. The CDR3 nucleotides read TGCAGTGCTAGAGTGGATGAACTAGGCAATCAGCCCCAGCATTTT.

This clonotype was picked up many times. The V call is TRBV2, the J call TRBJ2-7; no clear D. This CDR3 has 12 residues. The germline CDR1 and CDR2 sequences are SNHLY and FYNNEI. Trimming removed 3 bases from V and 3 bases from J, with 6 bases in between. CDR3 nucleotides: TGTGCCAGCAGTGACGTGGTCTACGAGCAGTACTTC. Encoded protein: CASSDVVYEQYF.

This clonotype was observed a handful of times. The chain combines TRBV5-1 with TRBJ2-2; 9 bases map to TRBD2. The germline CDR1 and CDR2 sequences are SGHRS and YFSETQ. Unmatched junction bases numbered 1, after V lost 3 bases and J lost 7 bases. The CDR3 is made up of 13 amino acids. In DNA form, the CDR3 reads TGCGCCAGCAGCTCTAGCGGGGTCGGGGAGCTGTTTTTT. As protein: CASSSSGVGELFF.

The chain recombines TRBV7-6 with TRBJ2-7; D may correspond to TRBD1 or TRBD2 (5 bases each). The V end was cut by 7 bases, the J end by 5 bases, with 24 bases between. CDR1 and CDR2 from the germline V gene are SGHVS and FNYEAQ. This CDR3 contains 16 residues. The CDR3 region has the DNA TGTGCCAGCACTCTTCGAGGGGCCCCTGTTGAGGACGAGCAGTACTTC. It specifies CASTLRGAPVEDEQYF. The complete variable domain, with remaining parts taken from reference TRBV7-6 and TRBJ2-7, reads GAGVSQSPRYKVTKRGQDVALRCDPISGHVSLYWYRQALGQGPEFLTYFNYEAQQDKSGLPNDRFSAERPEGSISTLTIQRTEQRDSAMYRCASTLRGAPVEDEQYFGPGTRLTVT.

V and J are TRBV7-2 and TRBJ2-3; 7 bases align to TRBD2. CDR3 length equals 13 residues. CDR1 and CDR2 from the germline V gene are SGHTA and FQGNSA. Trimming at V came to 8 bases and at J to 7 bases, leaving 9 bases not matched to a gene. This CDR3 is CASGANGGNTQYF. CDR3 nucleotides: TGTGCCAGCGGGGCAAACGGGGGGAATACGCAGTATTTT.

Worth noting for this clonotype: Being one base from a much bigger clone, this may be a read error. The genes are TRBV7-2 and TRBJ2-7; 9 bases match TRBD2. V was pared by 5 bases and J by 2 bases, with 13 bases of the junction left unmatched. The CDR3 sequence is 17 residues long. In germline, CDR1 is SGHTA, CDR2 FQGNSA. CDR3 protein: CASSQQTGTSRTYEQYF. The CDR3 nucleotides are TGTGCCAGCAGCCAGCAGACCGGGACTAGCAGAACCTACGAGCAGTACTTC.